This TCR beta chain was profiled in a study of graft-versus-host responses after intestinal transplantation. Study-wide background: Each patient got anti-thymocyte globulin induction, then tacrolimus and steroids for around three years.

CDR3 length: 16 amino acids. Germline CDR1 and CDR2: SGHRS and YFSETQ. Losses at the gene ends were 0 bases for V and 5 bases for J; bases not matched to a gene: 7. Findings of the study overall: Circulating GvH clones peaking coincided with falling HvG clones soon after transplant. Individuals carrying graft-donor T cell macrochimerism showed high graft-versus-host to host-versus-graft clonal ratios in allografts. The authors found GvH clones in recipient marrow, some appearing first in ileum or blood.

On this clone: What it recognizes is unknown.

Sequenced by immunoSEQ multiplex PCR; TCRdb stores in-frame clones only, minus some. The sample carries about 47,000 clones, roughly 94% recorded once. The TCR was taken from a human patient who received an intestinal transplant, so some T cells may come from the graft donor. The rearrangement uses TRBV5-1 and TRBJ2-3, with TRBD2 identical over 9 bases. The sample was PBMCs, taken approximately 360 days after intestinal transplant. The CDR3 DNA reads as TGCGCCAGCAGCTTGGTGGGGGGACTAGCACAAGATACGCAGTATTTT. Its protein product is CASSLVGGLAQDTQYF.